This T cell receptor (beta chain) stems from a study of response to subunit inactivated influenza vaccine. This CDR3 has 14 residues. Germline trimming cut 8 bases from V and 9 bases from J; bases unmatched to any gene: 8. Germline values: CDR1 LGHDT, CDR2 YNNKEL (reference sequence). TCRdb reprocessed the RT-PCR reads with MiXCR, giving one entry per CDR3 protein. The sample includes 630,000 or so distinct CDR3 sequences, roughly 14% of them seen just once. A few counts support this clonotype. Its cognate antigen is unknown. Study-wide points: Each seasonal influenza vaccination, the authors suggested, recruits few new T cells.

This clonotype originated in a man aged 50-59 years who received an inactivated influenza vaccine. The specimen was PBMCs from blood, collected roughly 13 days after vaccination. The V gene is TRBV3-1, the J gene TRBJ2-1, with 12 bases aligning to TRBD1. This CDR3 is CASGVGTGGAEQFF. The CDR3 DNA is TGTGCCAGCGGCGTAGGGACAGGGGGCGCTGAGCAGTTCTTC.